The T cell receptor (beta chain) described here comes from a study of blood T cell repertoires in COVID-19. Study-wide background: Both acute and convalescent COVID-19 samples were obtained from the United States, Italy and Spain.

Measured with immunoSEQ multiplex PCR; TCRdb has only the in-frame clones, and not every one. The sample comprises 300,000 to 350,000 clones, about nine tenths of which are singletons, and over 0.9% rests with the top ten. The ends lost 4 bases at V and 3 bases at J; junction bases unmatched: 7. CDR1 and CDR2 from the germline V gene are KGHDR and SFDVKD. CDR3 length equals 16 residues. This clone was picked up a small number of times. The source is a woman in her thirties who had been exposed to COVID-19. Sequencing used PBMCs or T cells enriched from blood (not recorded which). The chain carries TRBV24-1 and TRBJ2-7; 11 bases line up with TRBD2. The CDR3, as DNA: TGTGCCACCAGTGACCCTACTAGCGGGGGATTCTACGAGCAGTACTTC. This gives the protein CATSDPTSGGFYEQYF.